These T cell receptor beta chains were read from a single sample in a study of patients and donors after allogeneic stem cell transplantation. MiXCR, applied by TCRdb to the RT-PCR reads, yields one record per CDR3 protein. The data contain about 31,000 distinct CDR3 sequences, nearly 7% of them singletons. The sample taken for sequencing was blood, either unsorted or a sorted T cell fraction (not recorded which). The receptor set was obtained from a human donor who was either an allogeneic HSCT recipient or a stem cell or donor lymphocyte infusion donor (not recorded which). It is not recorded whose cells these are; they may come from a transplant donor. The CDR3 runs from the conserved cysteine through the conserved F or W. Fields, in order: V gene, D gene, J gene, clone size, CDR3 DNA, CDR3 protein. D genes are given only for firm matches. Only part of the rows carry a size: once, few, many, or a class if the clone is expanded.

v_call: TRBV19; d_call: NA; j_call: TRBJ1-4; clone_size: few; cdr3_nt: TGTGCCAGTAGAGGGACCAGGGACCAAGGAAAACTGTTTTTT; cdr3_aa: CASRGTRDQGKLFF
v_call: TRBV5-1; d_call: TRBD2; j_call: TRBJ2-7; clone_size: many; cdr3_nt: TGCGCCAGCAGCTTGATCCTAGCGGGAGTATACGAGCAGTACTTC; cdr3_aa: CASSLILAGVYEQYF
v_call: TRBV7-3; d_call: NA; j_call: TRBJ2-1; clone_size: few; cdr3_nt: TGTGCCAGCAGCTTAAGCGGAGGGGGTCACAATGAGCAGTTCTTC; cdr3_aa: CASSLSGGGHNEQFF
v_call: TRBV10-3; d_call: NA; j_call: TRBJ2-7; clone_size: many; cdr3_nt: TGTGCCATCACCGAAGGGCAGACCCAGTTCGACGAGCAGTACTTC; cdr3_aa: CAITEGQTQFDEQYF
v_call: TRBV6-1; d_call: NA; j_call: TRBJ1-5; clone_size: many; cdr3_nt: TGTGCCAGCAGTGTAGCCGTCTCCGGAGGAGGCAATCAGCCCCAGCATTTT; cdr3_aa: CASSVAVSGGGNQPQHF
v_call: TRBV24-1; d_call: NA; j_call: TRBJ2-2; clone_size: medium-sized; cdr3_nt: TGTGCCACCAAAAAGACAGTTGCCGGGGAGCTGTTTTTT; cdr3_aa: CATKKTVAGELFF
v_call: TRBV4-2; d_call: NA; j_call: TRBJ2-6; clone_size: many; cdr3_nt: TGTGCCAGCAGCCAAGAGCCTGGAGGGGCCAACGTCCTGACTTTC; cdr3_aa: CASSQEPGGANVLTF
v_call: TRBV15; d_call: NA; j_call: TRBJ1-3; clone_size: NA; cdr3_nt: TGTGCCACCAGCAGAGAAACAGGGACGGCTGGAAACACCATATATTTT; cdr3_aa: CATSRETGTAGNTIYF
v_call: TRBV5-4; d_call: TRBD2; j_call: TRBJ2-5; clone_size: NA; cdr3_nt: TGTGCCAGCAGCTTGCCACTAGCGGAGACCCAGTACTTC; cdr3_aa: CASSLPLAETQYF
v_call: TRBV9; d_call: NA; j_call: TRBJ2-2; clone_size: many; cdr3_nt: TGTGCCAGCAGCGCCAGACCCCAACCGAACACCGGGGAGCTGTTTTTT; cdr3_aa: CASSARPQPNTGELFF
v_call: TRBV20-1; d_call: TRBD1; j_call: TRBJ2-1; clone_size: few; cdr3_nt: TGCAGTGCTAGACCTGGGGACAGCCACTCCTACAATGAGCAGTTCTTC; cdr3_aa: CSARPGDSHSYNEQFF
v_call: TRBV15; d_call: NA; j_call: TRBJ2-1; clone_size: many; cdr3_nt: TGTGCCACCGAGGAGGGACGCTCCTACAATGAGCAGTTCTTC; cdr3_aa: CATEEGRSYNEQFF
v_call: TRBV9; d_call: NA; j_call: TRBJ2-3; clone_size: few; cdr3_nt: TGTGCCAGCAGCGTAGCCAAACAGGTCACAGATACGCAGTATTTT; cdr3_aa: CASSVAKQVTDTQYF
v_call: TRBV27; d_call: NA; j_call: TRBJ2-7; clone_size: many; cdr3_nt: TGTGCCAGCAGTCGGTTTTGGGGGGACTACGAGCAGTACTTC; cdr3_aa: CASSRFWGDYEQYF
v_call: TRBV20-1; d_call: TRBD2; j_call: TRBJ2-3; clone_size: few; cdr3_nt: TGCAGTGCTCGCACCCCCCTAGCGGGAGTTGGAAATACGCAGTATTTT; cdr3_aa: CSARTPLAGVGNTQYF
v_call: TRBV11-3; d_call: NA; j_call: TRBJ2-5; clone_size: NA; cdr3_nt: TGTGCCAGCAGCTTAGGGGTGCCCCAGTACTTC; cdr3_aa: CASSLGVPQYF
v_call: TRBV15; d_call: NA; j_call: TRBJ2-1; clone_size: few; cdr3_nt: TGTGCCACCAGCTTACTAAACAATGAGCAGTTCTTC; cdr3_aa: CATSLLNNEQFF
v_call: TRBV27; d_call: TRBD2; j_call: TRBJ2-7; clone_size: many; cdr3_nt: TGTGCCAGCAGTTTCCGACTACCACTAGCGGGAGGTACCTACGAGCAGTACTTC; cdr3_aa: CASSFRLPLAGGTYEQYF
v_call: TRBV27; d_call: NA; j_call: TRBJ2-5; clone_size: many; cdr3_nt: TGTGCCAGCAGTTGGACGTACCAAGAGACCCAGTACTTC; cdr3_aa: CASSWTYQETQYF
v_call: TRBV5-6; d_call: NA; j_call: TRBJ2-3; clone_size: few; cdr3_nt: TGTGCCAGCAGTTACGTGTTAGGGTTTACGCAGTATTTT; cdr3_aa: CASSYVLGFTQYF
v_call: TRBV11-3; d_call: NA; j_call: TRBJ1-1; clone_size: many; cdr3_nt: TGTGCCAGCAGCTTTATCGACGGAACTGAAGCTTTCTTT; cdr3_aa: CASSFIDGTEAFF
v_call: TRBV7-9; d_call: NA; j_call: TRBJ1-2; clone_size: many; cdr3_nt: TGTGCCAGCAGCTTTTTGACAGCTAGTGGCTACACCTTC; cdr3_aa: CASSFLTASGYTF
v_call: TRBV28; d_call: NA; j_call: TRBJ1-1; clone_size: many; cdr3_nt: TGTGCCAGCAGCGCGGAAAATCTAGAAGCTTTCTTT; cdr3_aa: CASSAENLEAFF
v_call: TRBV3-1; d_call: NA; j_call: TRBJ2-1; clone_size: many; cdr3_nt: TGTGCCAGCAGCCAGGGGGCGGGCTCCTACAATGAGCAGTTCTTC; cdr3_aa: CASSQGAGSYNEQFF
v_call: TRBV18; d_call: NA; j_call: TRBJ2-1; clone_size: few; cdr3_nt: TGTGCCAGCTCACCACTGCTGTCCCGTTCCTACAATGAGCAGTTCTTC; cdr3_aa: CASSPLLSRSYNEQFF
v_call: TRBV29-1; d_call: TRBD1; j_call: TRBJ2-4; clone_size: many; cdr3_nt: TGCAGCGTTGAAGATAGACAGGGCCTTCTAGCCAAAAACATTCAGTACTTC; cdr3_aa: CSVEDRQGLLAKNIQYF
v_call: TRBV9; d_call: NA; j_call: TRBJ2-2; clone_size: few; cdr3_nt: TGTGCCAGCAGCGCCCATCAGGGGCGGACCGGGGAGCTGTTTTTT; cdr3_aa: CASSAHQGRTGELFF
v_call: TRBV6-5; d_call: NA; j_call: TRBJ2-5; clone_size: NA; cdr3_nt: TGTGCCAGCAGTTACACAGGGAGAGAGACCCAGTACTTC; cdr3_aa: CASSYTGRETQYF
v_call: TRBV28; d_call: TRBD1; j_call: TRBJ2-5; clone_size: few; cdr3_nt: TGTGCCAGCAGACAGAACCCGACAGGGGTGGTGACCCAGTACTTC; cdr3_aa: CASRQNPTGVVTQYF
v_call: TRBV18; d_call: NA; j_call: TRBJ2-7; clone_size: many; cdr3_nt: TGTGCCAGCTCACCACCGTCTCAGTTCTACGAGCAGTACTTC; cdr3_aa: CASSPPSQFYEQYF
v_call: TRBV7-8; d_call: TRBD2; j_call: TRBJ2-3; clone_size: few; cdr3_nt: TGTGCCAGCAGCTTAATACGGGGGACTAGCAAGACCACAGATACGCAGTATTTT; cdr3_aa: CASSLIRGTSKTTDTQYF
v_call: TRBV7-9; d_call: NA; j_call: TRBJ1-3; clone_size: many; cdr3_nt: TGTGCCAGCAGCGCGTCCGTAGCTGGAAACACCATATATTTT; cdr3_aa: CASSASVAGNTIYF
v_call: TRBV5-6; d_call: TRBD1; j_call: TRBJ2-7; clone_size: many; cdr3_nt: TGTGCCAGCAGCGCGGGACAGGGGCACTACGAGCAGTACTTC; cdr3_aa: CASSAGQGHYEQYF
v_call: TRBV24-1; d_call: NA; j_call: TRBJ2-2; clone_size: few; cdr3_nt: TGTGCCACCAGTGATAATGGAGTATGGACCGGGGAGCTGTTTTTT; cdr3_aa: CATSDNGVWTGELFF
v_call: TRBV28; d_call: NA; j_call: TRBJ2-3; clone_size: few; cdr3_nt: TGTGCCAGCATCCGGAGGAGCACAGATACGCAGTATTTT; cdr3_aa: CASIRRSTDTQYF
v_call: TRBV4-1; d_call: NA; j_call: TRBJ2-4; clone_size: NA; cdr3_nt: TGCGCCAGCAGCCAAGGAAGCACGGGTCGGGGCATTCAGTACTTC; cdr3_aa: CASSQGSTGRGIQYF
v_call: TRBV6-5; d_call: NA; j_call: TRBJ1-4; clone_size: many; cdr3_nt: TGTGCCAGCAGTTACTTGGGGAGAGGGTATGAAAAACTGTTTTTT; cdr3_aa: CASSYLGRGYEKLFF
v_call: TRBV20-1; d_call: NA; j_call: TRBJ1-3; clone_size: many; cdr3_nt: TGCAGTGCTAGAGGGATGCCACTCTCTGGAAACACCATATATTTT; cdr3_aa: CSARGMPLSGNTIYF
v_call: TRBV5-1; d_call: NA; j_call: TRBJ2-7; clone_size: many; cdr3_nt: TGCGCCAGCAGCTTGGGCGGGAATCTCTACGAGCAGTACTTC; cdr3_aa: CASSLGGNLYEQYF
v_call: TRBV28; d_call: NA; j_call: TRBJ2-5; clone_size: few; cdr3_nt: TGTGCCAGCAGTTTTCTCAGTCGGACCCAGTACTTC; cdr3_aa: CASSFLSRTQYF
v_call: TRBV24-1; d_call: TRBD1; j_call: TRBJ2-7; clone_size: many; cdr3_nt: TGTGCCACCAGTGACCCCGGGACAGGGGGCTACGAGCAGTACTTC; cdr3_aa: CATSDPGTGGYEQYF
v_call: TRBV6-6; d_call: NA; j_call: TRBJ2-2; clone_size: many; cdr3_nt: TGTGCCAGCAGATATTACACCGGGGAGCTGTTTTTT; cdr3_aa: CASRYYTGELFF
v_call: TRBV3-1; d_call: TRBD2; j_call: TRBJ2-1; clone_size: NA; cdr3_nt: TGTGCCAGCAGTCCCCTAGCGGCCATCTACAATGAGCAGTTCTTC; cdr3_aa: CASSPLAAIYNEQFF
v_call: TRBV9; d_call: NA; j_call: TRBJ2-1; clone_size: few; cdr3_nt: TGTGCCAGCAGCCCGACGGTTCTCTACAATGAGCAGTTCTTC; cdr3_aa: CASSPTVLYNEQFF
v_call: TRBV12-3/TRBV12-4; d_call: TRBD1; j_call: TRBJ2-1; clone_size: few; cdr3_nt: TGTGCCAGCAGTTTGTCAACAGGGGGTGCCCATGAGCAGTTCTTC; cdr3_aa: CASSLSTGGAHEQFF
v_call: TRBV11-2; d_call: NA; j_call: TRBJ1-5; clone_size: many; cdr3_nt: TGTGCCAGCAGCCCCGCGGGACCCCCTGGTCAGCCCCAGCATTTT; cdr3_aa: CASSPAGPPGQPQHF
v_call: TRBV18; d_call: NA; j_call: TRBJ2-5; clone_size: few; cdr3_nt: TGTGCCAGCTCACCGGGGACACCCCAAGAGACCCAGTACTTC; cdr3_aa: CASSPGTPQETQYF
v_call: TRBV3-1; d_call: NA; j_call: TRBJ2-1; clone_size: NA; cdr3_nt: TGTGCCAGCAGCCAAGATTTAAGGGAGCAGTTCTTC; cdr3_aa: CASSQDLREQFF
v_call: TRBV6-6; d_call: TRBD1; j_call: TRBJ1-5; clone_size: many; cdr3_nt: TGTGCCAGCAGAACGACAGGGAATCAGCCCCAGCATTTT; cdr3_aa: CASRTTGNQPQHF
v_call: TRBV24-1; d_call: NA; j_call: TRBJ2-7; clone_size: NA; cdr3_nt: TGTGCCACCAGTGAAGGAGGGGCGGAGGAGCAGCAGTACTTC; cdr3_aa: CATSEGGAEEQQYF
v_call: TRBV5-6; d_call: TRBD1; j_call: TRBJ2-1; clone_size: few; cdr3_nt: TGTGCCAGCAGCCTCGGGACAGGGTTGGGAAATGAGCAGTTCTTC; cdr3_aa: CASSLGTGLGNEQFF
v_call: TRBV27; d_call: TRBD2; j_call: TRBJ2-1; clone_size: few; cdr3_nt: TGTGCCAGCCGGAAAGGGACTACGGGGGGCAATGAGCAGTTCTTC; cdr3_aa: CASRKGTTGGNEQFF
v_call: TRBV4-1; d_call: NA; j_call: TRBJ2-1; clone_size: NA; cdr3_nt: TGCGCCAGCAGCTCTCTAGGGCGCCACCTCTACAATGAGCAGTTCTTC; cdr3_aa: CASSSLGRHLYNEQFF
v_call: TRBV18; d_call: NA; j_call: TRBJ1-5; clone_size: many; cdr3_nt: TGTGCCAGCTCACCATCTTCAAGGGGCGTGGGGCAGCCCCAGCATTTT; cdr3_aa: CASSPSSRGVGQPQHF
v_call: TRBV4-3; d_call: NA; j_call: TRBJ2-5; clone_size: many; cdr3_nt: TGCGCCAGCAGCCGTTGGGGGGCTAGCGGAGTTCAAGAGACCCAGTACTTC; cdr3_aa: CASSRWGASGVQETQYF
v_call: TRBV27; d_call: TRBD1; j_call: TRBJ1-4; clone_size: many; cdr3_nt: TGTGCCAGCAGTACGGGACAGGGCGGAGAGGAAAAACTGTTTTTT; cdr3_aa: CASSTGQGGEEKLFF
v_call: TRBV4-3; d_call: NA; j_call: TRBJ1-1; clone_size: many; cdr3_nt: TGCGCCAGCAGCAAACAGGGTGTTGGGACTGAAGCTTTCTTT; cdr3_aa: CASSKQGVGTEAFF
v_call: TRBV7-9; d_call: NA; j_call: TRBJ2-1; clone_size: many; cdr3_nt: TGTGCCAGCAGCTTAGCGCACGACAATGAGCAGTTCTTC; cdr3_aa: CASSLAHDNEQFF